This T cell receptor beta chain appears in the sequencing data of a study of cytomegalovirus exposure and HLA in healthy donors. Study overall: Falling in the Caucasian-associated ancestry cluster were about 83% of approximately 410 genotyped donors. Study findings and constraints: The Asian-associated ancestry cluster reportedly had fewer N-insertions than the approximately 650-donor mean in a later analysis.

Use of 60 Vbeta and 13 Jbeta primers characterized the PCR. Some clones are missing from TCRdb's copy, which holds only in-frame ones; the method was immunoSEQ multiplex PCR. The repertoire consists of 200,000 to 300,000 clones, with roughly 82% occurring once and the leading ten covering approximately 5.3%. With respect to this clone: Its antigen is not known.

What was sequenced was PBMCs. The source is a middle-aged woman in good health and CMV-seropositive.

CDR3 coding DNA: TGTGCCAGCAGTTCCGGGACTAGCGGACACAATGAGCAGTTCTTC. This gives the protein CASSSGTSGHNEQFF. This rearrangement joins TRBV6-1 to TRBJ2-1; 11 nucleotides match TRBD2. CDR3 size: 15 residues. Germline V CDR1 and CDR2: MNHNS, SASEGT. V dropped 5 bases and J dropped 5; count of bases not matched to a gene: 5.